These 2 T cell receptor beta chains were all obtained from the same sample, sequenced in a study of T cells in women clearing cervical HPV infection. This table comes from immunoSEQ multiplex PCR, and its TCRdb copy is limited to in-frame clones, with some not included. The listing records over 15,000 clones. The specimen was blood buffy coat. The source of these receptors is a woman between 18 and 69 years old with a cervical HPV16 infection that either progressed to CIN3+ or cleared (not recorded which).

Turning to this clone: The read gets to within 3 residues of the CDR3 end, and the germline J gene fills in the rest. This sequence joins TRBV3-1 (or the pseudogene TRBV3-2) and TRBJ2-7; 9 nucleotides match TRBD2. The CDR3 sequence is 16 residues long. With 1 base clipped from V and 0 bases from J, the junction kept 4 bases outside the gene matches. Germline CDR1 is LGHDT and CDR2 is YNNKEL (reference sequence). The sequenced part of the CDR3 DNA is TGTGCCAGCAGCCAAGTTTGGACTAGCGACTCCTACGAG. Translation: CASSQVWTSDSYE. The CDR3, in full, reads CASSQVWTSDSYEQYF.

With respect to this clone: The read halts 3 residues ahead of the CDR3 end, with the missing end drawn from the germline J gene. The genes are TRBV6-2 or TRBV6-3 and TRBJ2-3; no clear D gene. Germline V CDR1 and CDR2: MNHEY, SVGEGT. With 6 bases removed from V and 0 bases from J, the gap between germline ends came to 7 bases. The CDR3 has 13 residues. The CDR3: CASRGSSTDTQYF. The sequenced CDR3 bases are TGTGCCAGCAGAGGGTCTAGCACAGATACG.